This record looks at one T cell receptor beta chain sequence and its context. Its antigen remains unidentified. This specimen comes from a study of blood T cells in healthy people across ages. General study results and limits: Diversity figures based on one million T cells were deemed too low. Unsorted PBMCs prevented conclusive naive versus antigen-experienced comparison. Greater diversity and more naive CD4+ cells were seen in long-lived donors than in aged donors.

Then a second PCR, running roughly 7 to 11 cycles, was carried out with a sample-barcoded 5' primer and a J-beta primer mix. Every sample gave at least 2.5 million paired-end reads containing CDR3. TCRdb re-analysed the 5' RACE reads in MiXCR, keeping a single row per CDR3 protein. The data show around 800,000 distinct CDR3 sequences, approximately 48% seen once. CDR3 length: 18 residues. CDR1 is MNHNS and CDR2 is SASEGT in the germline V gene. This chain uses TRBV6-1 with TRBJ2-5; TRBD1 aligns across 8 bases. The J call may be in error: the DNA end matches TRBJ2-1 better. This clonotype was obtained from a man between 60 and 75 years old in good health. The sequenced sample consisted of blood. The CDR3 DNA sequence: TGTGCCAGCAGTAGACGGTCAGGGGGCTTCACTTCCCAAGAGACCCAGTTCTTC. As protein: CASSRRSGGFTSQETQFF.